Here is one T cell receptor (beta chain) with its context. Its antigen is as yet unknown. This entry comes from a study of T cell responses to AZD1222 COVID-19 vaccine. The data were produced by immunoSEQ multiplex PCR, yet TCRdb's version contains in-frame clones alone and is incomplete. The table has 200,000 or so clones, more than 80% seen once. Study-wide results and caveats: Just a handful of people given AZD1222 tested seropositive at baseline. Vaccine-associated CD4 TCRs spanned spike, dominant at 160-218 and 743-854.

The source material was peripheral blood, sampled on day 0 of AZD1222 vaccination. This TCR was recovered from an adult in good health.

This CDR3 is CASSAGLAKNIQYF. The CDR3 DNA follows: TGTGCCAGCAGTGCCGGATTAGCCAAAAACATTCAGTACTTC. The chain carries TRBV2 and TRBJ2-4; D unresolved. Germline CDR1 is SNHLY and CDR2 is FYNNEI. The CDR3 length is 14 residues. V was clipped by 4 bases and J by 0 bases, with 7 bases between them.